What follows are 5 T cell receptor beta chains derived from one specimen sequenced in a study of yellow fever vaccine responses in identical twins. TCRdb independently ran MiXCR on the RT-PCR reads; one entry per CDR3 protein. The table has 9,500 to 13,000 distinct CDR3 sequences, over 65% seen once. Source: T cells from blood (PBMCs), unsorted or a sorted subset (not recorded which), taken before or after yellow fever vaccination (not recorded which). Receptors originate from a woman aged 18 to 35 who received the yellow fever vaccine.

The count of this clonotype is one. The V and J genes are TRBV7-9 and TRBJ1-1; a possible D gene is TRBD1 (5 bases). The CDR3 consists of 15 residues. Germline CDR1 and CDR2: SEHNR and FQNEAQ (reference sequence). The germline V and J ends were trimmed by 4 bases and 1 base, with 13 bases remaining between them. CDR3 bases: TGTGCCAGCAGCTCCCAGGGTTACGAGAACACTGAAGCTTTCTTT. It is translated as CASSSQGYENTEAFF.

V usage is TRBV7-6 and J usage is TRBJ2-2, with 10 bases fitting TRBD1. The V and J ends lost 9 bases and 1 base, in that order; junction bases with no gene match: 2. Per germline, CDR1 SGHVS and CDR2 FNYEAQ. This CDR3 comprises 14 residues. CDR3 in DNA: TGTGCCAGTAGGGACAGGGGGAACACCGGGGAGCTGTTTTTT. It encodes CASRDRGNTGELFF.

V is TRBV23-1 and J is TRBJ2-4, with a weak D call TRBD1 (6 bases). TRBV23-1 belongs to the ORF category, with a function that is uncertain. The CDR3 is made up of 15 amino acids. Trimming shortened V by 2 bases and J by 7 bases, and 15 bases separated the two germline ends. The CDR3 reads CASSQADRTANIQYF. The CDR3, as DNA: TGCGCCAGCAGTCAAGCAGATAGGACAGCTAACATTCAGTACTTC.

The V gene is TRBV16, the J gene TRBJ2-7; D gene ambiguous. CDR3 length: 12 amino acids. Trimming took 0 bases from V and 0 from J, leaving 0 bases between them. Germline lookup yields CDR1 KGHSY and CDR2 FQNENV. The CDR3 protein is CASSQSSYEQYF. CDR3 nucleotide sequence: TGTGCCAGCAGCCAATCCTCCTACGAGCAGTACTTC. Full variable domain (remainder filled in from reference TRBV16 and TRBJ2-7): GEEVAQTPKHLVRGEGQKAKLYCAPIKGHSYVFWYQQVLKNEFKFLISFQNENVFDETGMPKERFSAKCLPNSPCSLEIQATKLEDSAVYFCASSQSSYEQYFGPGTRLTVT.

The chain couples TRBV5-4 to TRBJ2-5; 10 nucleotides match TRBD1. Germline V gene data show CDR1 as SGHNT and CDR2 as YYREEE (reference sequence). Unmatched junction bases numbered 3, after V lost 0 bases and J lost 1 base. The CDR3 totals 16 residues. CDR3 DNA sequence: TGTGCCAGCAGCTTGGGGACAGGGGGAGGCCAAGAGACCCAGTACTTC. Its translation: CASSLGTGGGQETQYF.